This is a list of T cell receptor beta chains from one sample in a study of blood T cell repertoires in COVID-19. Sequenced by immunoSEQ multiplex PCR; TCRdb stores in-frame clones only, minus some. Among about 480,000 clones listed, 87% were seen once. Sequences were obtained from PBMCs or T cells enriched from blood (not recorded which). The origin of the receptors is a woman aged 18-35 years with acute COVID-19. CDR3s include the opening cysteine and the closing phenylalanine or tryptophan. D genes are given only for firm matches. Size is omitted from some rows. Given values are once, few, many or a class for expanded clones.

NA | TRBJ2-7 | TRBV11-3 | TRBD2 | TGTGCCAGCAGCCGGACTAGCGGGATCTCCTACGAGCAGTACTTC | CASSRTSGISYEQYF
NA | TRBJ2-5 | TRBV5-1 | TRBD1 | TGCGCCAGCAGCTCCAGGCCGGGACAGGGGTTTTCAGAGACCCAGTACTTC | CASSSRPGQGFSETQYF
once | TRBJ2-7 | TRBV18 | NA | TGTGCCAGCTCACCTGGTGCACTAAGCTCCTACGAGCAGTACTTC | CASSPGALSSYEQYF
once | TRBJ2-7 | TRBV7-9 | NA | TGTGCCAGCAGCCCACAGTACGAGCAGTACTTC | CASSPQYEQYF
NA | TRBJ2-5 | TRBV10-3 | NA | TGTGCCATCAGTGACAGGGGAGAGACCCAGTACTTC | CAISDRGETQYF
NA | TRBJ1-5 | TRBV3-1/TRBV3-2 | TRBD1 | TGTGCCAGCAGCCCGGACAGGCGGGATCAGCCCCAGCATTTT | CASSPDRRDQPQHF
NA | TRBJ1-6 | TRBV19 | TRBD1 | TGTGCCAGTAGTAAGGACAGGGGGGCTAATTCACCCCTCCACTTT | CASSKDRGANSPLHF
NA | TRBJ1-1 | TRBV6-5 | NA | TGTGCCAGCAGCCAACACCAGAACACTGAAGCTTTCTTT | CASSQHQNTEAFF
few | TRBJ1-2 | TRBV6-5 | TRBD1 | TGTGCCAGCATAGGGACAGGGGGTATCTATGGCTACACCTTC | CASIGTGGIYGYTF
NA | TRBJ2-7 | TRBV29-1 | NA | TGCAGCGCCGCCATGGAGGGCCCAACCTACGAGCAGTACTTC | CSAAMEGPTYEQYF
NA | TRBJ1-1 | TRBV7-9 | NA | TGTGCCAGCAGCTTAGAGGCACAGCCGAACACTGAAGCTTTCTTT | CASSLEAQPNTEAFF
NA | TRBJ2-1 | TRBV27 | TRBD1 | TGTGCCAGCAGTGCATACGACAGGGGGCGGGACAATGAGCAGTTCTTC | CASSAYDRGRDNEQFF
once | TRBJ2-3 | TRBV5-8 | NA | TGTGCCAGCAGCTCTAGCGCCAGCACAGATACGCAGTATTTT | CASSSSASTDTQYF
NA | TRBJ1-1 | TRBV2 | NA | TGTGCCAGCAGTGACGGTATGAACACTGAAGCTTTCTTT | CASSDGMNTEAFF
NA | TRBJ1-6 | TRBV4-2 | TRBD1 | TGTGCCAGCAGCCAGGATAGGACAGGGGTAAGGTCACCCCTCCACTTT | CASSQDRTGVRSPLHF
once | TRBJ1-2 | TRBV9 | NA | TGTGCCAGCAGCGTAGCTTACGGCTATGGCTACACCTTC | CASSVAYGYGYTF
NA | TRBJ2-7 | TRBV7-9 | TRBD1 | TGTGCCAGCAGCACCCTGGGGACAGGTGACTACGAGCAGTACTTC | CASSTLGTGDYEQYF
NA | TRBJ2-3 | TRBV29-1 | TRBD2 | TGCAGCGTTGTTGGACTAGCGGGAGATCAGGTTGATACGCAGTATTTT | CSVVGLAGDQVDTQYF
NA | TRBJ2-7 | TRBV6-2/TRBV6-3 | TRBD2 | TGTGCCAGCAGCGCCAGGACTAGCGGGAAGTACGAGCAGTACTTC | CASSARTSGKYEQYF
NA | TRBJ2-4 | TRBV9 | NA | TGTGCCAGCAGCGTAGCAGGGGTGGACATTCAGTACTTC | CASSVAGVDIQYF
NA | TRBJ2-7 | TRBV9 | TRBD2 | TGTGCCAGCAGCGTGGGTAGCGGGAGGGCCGTCTACGAGCAGTACTTC | CASSVGSGRAVYEQYF
NA | TRBJ2-4 | TRBV27 | TRBD1 | TGTGCCAGCAGTTCCCAGACACAGAGACAGGGGGGCCCGTCGATTCAGTACTTC | CASSSQTQRQGGPSIQYF
NA | TRBJ2-1 | TRBV10-3 | NA | TGTGCCATCAGTGAGCGGGAAATGCAGTTCTTC | CAISEREMQFF
NA | TRBJ2-7 | TRBV7-2 | NA | TGTGCCAGCAGCGCGAGGCGACCCACTACAGGCGAGCAGTACTTC | CASSARRPTTGEQYF
few | TRBJ1-5 | TRBV6-4 | NA | TGTGCCAGCTTGAGACAAGAGTGCAATCAGCCCCAGCATTTT | CASLRQECNQPQHF
NA | TRBJ2-1 | TRBV20-1 | NA | TGCAGTGCTAGTGAAAGGGGCAATGAGCAGTTCTTC | CSASERGNEQFF
NA | TRBJ2-1 | TRBV27 | TRBD2 | TGTGCCAGCAGTTTTATAGCGGGGGCTTACAATGAGCAGTTCTTC | CASSFIAGAYNEQFF
NA | TRBJ1-2 | TRBV7-8 | TRBD1 | TGTGCCAGCAGCTTCAGGGGGCGAGGTGGCTACACCTTC | CASSFRGRGGYTF
once | TRBJ1-2 | TRBV18 | TRBD1 | TGTGCCAGCTCACCAGGACAGGAGTATGGCTACACCTTC | CASSPGQEYGYTF
NA | TRBJ1-1 | TRBV21-1 | NA | TGTGCCAGCAGCAAAGGGGACAAGAACACTGAAGCTTTCTTT | CASSKGDKNTEAFF
NA | TRBJ1-4 | TRBV4-1 | TRBD1 | TGCGCCAGCAGCCAAGATCCGCGACAGGGATTGACTGAAAAACTGTTTTTT | CASSQDPRQGLTEKLFF
NA | TRBJ2-1 | TRBV27 | NA | TGTGCCAGCAGTCCAGACTCGCCGAATATATACAATGAGCAGTTCTTC | CASSPDSPNIYNEQFF
NA | TRBJ2-1 | TRBV9 | NA | TGTGCCAGCAGCGTAGGGGTAGCGGAAACCAATGAGCAGTTCTTC | CASSVGVAETNEQFF
NA | TRBJ1-3 | TRBV12-5 | NA | TGTGCTAGTGGTTTGGGTCACTCTGGAAACACCATATATTTT | CASGLGHSGNTIYF
NA | TRBJ2-5 | TRBV28 | TRBD2 | TGTGCCAGCAGTTTTGAGGGGCTAGCGGGAGGGAAAGAGACCCAGTACTTC | CASSFEGLAGGKETQYF
NA | TRBJ1-6 | TRBV5-1 | NA | TGCGCCAGCAGCGTAAGGACAGAGCATAATTCACCCCTCCACTTT | CASSVRTEHNSPLHF
once | TRBJ2-1 | TRBV5-5 | TRBD2 | TGTGCCAGCAGCTTCGCGAGCGGGGGTTATTATGAGCAGTTCTTC | CASSFASGGYYEQFF
NA | TRBJ2-1 | TRBV9 | NA | TGTGCCAGCAGCTCCAGGGTTCATGAGCAGTTCTTC | CASSSRVHEQFF
few | TRBJ1-2 | TRBV12-3/TRBV12-4 | TRBD1 | TGTGCCAGCAGTGGGGGGCAGGGGGAGGGCTACACCTTC | CASSGGQGEGYTF
few | TRBJ1-1 | TRBV13 | NA | TGTGCCAGCAGCCCAGGGTACACTGAAGCTTTCTTT | CASSPGYTEAFF
NA | TRBJ2-7 | TRBV7-9 | NA | TGTGCCAGCAGCTTAGTACAGCCCTACTACGAGCAGTACTTC | CASSLVQPYYEQYF